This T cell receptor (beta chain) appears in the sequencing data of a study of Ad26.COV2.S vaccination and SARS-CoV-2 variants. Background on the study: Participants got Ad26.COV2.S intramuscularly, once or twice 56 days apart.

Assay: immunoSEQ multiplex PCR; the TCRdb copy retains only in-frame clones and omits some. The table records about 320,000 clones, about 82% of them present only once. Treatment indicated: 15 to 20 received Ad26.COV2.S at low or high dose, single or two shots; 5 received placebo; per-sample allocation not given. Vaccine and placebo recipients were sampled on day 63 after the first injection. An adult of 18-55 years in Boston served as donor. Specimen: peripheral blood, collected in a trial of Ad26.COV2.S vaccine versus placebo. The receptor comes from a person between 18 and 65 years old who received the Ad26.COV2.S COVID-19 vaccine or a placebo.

CDR3 nucleotide sequence: TGTGCCAGCACTCCCGGGACAGGGAGCACCGGGGAGCTGTTTTTT. Encoded protein: CASTPGTGSTGELFF. The rearrangement links TRBV6-6 to TRBJ2-2; TRBD1 aligns across 9 bases. The CDR3 is 15 amino acids. The V and J ends lost 7 bases and 4 bases, in that order; junction bases with no gene match: 7. Germline assignment: CDR1 MNHNY and CDR2 SVGAGI (reference sequence).